The T cell receptor (beta chain) under discussion was sequenced for a study of molecular identifiers for immune sequencing clone quantification. TCRdb reprocessed the PCR reads via MiXCR and lists one record per CDR3 protein. The sample has under 100,000 distinct CDR3 sequences; roughly 25% are singletons. This clonotype was counted between two and nine times. Input for naive CD8 libraries was roughly 19,000 to 1,100,000 sorted cells; the RNA fraction used was 10%, 30% or 50%. This clonotype was obtained from a human donor in good health. Some libraries in this study had Jurkat cell RNA spiked in. The specimen was naive CD8+ T cells from blood, with Jurkat cell RNA spiked in. Documented subset: FACS-sorted CD8+CD4-CCR7+CD45RA+ naive T cells.

In DNA form, the CDR3 reads TGCAGCGTTGAAGGAGCTAGCGAGCAGTACTTC. Its protein is CSVEGASEQYF. The chain uses TRBV29-1 and TRBJ2-7; D gene unclear. V dropped 1 base and J dropped 6 bases, with 7 bases sitting between them. The CDR3 totals 11 residues. CDR1 SQVTM and CDR2 ANQGSEA come from the germline V gene.